This entry lists 17 T cell receptor beta chains sequenced from one sample in a study of vaccination effects on CD4 cells after COVID-19 (dated by TCRdb to the early 2020s). In the ViraFEST assay, PBMC were stimulated with viral peptide pools, and antigen-specific CD4+ T cell clonotypes were then identified by expansion using TCR sequencing. After less than 13 days of culture, CD4+ T cells were isolated with the EasySep CD4+ T cell isolation kit. PCR-confirmed SARS-CoV-2 infection had occurred in convalescent patients between March and December 2020, before the Alpha, Beta and Delta variants emerged in the United States. Antigens for these TCRs are unknown. Receptor amplification or capture employed the immunoSEQ multiplex PCR assay. TCRdb mirrors the immuneACCESS table, restricted to in-frame sequences. Some clones are absent from its copies; in checked studies, under half trace to an unresolved V gene, and the reason for the others is unknown. Here the sample has tens of thousands of clones; about four fifths occur a single time. In total, the top ten clones hold roughly 37% of the sample.

Sequenced here: CD4+ T cells from PBMCs cultured with a peptide pool, sampled before COVID-19 vaccination. The source is a human donor who had a prior SARS-CoV-2 infection.

The V gene is TRBV7-9, the J gene TRBJ2-5; 12 nucleotides match TRBD2. The V gene end was trimmed by 4 bases and the J gene end by 5 bases; junction bases not matched to a gene: 8. Germline CDR1 and CDR2: SEHNR and FQNEAQ (reference sequence). There are 16 residues in the CDR3. CDR3 sequence: CASSWRRLAGDETQYF. The CDR3 nucleotides read TGTGCCAGCAGCTGGAGAAGACTAGCGGGAGATGAGACCCAGTACTTC.

This clone was detected only a few times. The chain joins TRBV7-2 to TRBJ2-7; D gene unclear. The CDR3 runs to 13 residues. V was pared by 5 bases and J by 4 bases, with 12 bases between. The germline V gene has CDR1 SGHTA and CDR2 FQGNSA. The CDR3, as DNA: TGTGCCAGCAGCCCGGACCCTGGATACGAGCAGTACTTC. Translating it yields CASSPDPGYEQYF.

The J gene is TRBJ2-1, the V gene TRBV15, with 15 bases fitting TRBD2. J was trimmed by 8 bases and V by 5 bases; bases with no gene match: 7. The CDR3 is made up of 16 amino acids. Per the germline V gene, CDR1 is LNHNV and CDR2 is YYDKDF (reference sequence). The CDR3 DNA sequence: TGTGCCACCAGCCTTGGGAGGACTAGCGGGAGGGATGAGCAGTTCTTC. Residues: CATSLGRTSGRDEQFF. Based on the CDR3 plus reference TRBV15 and TRBJ2-1, the full variable domain is DAMVIQNPRYQVTQFGKPVTLSCSQTLNHNVMYWYQQKSSQAPKLLFHYYDKDFNNEADTPDNFQSRRPNTSFCFLDIRSPGLGDTAMYLCATSLGRTSGRDEQFFGPGTRLTVL.

In its sample, this clone was seen a few times. This sequence joins TRBV5-1 and TRBJ2-5; weak D call: TRBD1 (6 bases). The germline V gene has CDR1 SGHRS and CDR2 YFSETQ. CDR3 length: 16 residues. The V and J ends lost 7 bases and 2 bases respectively, with 21 bases between them. The CDR3 reads CASGTGRDTLQETQYF. The CDR3 coding sequence is TGCGCCAGCGGGACCGGACGGGACACCCTTCAAGAGACCCAGTACTTC.

The V gene is TRBV24-1, the J gene TRBJ2-5, with 10 bases matching TRBD2. Germline assignment: CDR1 KGHDR and CDR2 SFDVKD. The ends lost 7 bases at V and 1 base at J; junction bases unmatched: 8. This CDR3 region has 16 residues. The DNA for the CDR3 is TGTGCCACCAGGACTAGCGGGCAGCCACCCCAAGAGACCCAGTACTTC. Translation gives CATRTSGQPPQETQYF.

The chain has TRBV18 and TRBJ2-7, with D possibly being TRBD2 (7 bases). This CDR3 has 15 residues. Germline V gene lookup returns CDR1 KGHSH and CDR2 LQKENI. V dropped 4 bases and J dropped 2 bases, with 15 bases sitting between them. Written as DNA, the CDR3 is TGTGCCAGCTCACAACAGGGAGGGGAAGCCTACGAGCAGTACTTC. It specifies CASSQQGGEAYEQYF. The full variable domain, completed using reference TRBV18 and TRBJ2-7, is NAGVMQNPRHLVRRRGQEARLRCSPMKGHSHVYWYRQLPEEGLKFMVYLQKENIIDESGMPKERFSAEFPKEGPSILRIQQVVRGDSAAYFCASSQQGGEAYEQYFGPGTRLTVT.

The chain recombines TRBV24-1 with TRBJ2-6, with D perhaps TRBD1 (6 bases). Germline V CDR1 and CDR2: KGHDR, SFDVKD. Trimming shortened V by 6 bases and J by 2 bases, and 16 bases separated the two germline ends. The CDR3 contains 17 residues. The CDR3 bases are TGTGCCACCAGTCCTCATCTCACAGGGCCTGGGGCCAACGTCCTGACTTTC. This encodes CATSPHLTGPGANVLTF.

This sequence joins TRBV5-1 and TRBJ1-4; tentatively, D is TRBD1 (5 bases). The CDR3 sequence is 13 residues long. Germline V gene sequence: CDR1 SGHRS, CDR2 YFSETQ. V was clipped by 4 bases and J by 4 bases, with 8 bases between them. Written as DNA, the CDR3 is TGCGCCAGCAGCGGGGACGTTAATGAAAAACTGTTTTTT. Its protein is CASSGDVNEKLFF.

This clone was seen only a few times. J is TRBJ1-2 and V is TRBV4-3; no firm D call. Germline assignment: CDR1 LGHNA and CDR2 YSLEER. The CDR3 is 13 amino acids. The V end lost 4 bases, the J end lost 8 bases, and 14 bases lay between the germline ends. CDR3 coding DNA: TGCGCCAGCAGCCTAATATCTGGGGAAGGCTACACCTTC. This sequence encodes CASSLISGEGYTF.

This clone was detected only a few times. The rearrangement links TRBV9 to TRBJ2-3; D call uncertain. The V end was cut by 1 base, the J end by 4 bases, with 10 bases between. The CDR3 has 14 amino acids. Germline lookup yields CDR1 SGDLS and CDR2 YYNGEE. CDR3 residues: CASSVSSFPDTQYF. The CDR3 nucleotides read TGTGCCAGCAGCGTATCCTCATTCCCAGATACGCAGTATTTT.

This clone was picked up a small number of times. The rearrangement joins TRBV30 to TRBJ1-2; 7 bases agree with TRBD1. Trimming cost V 4 bases and J 8 bases; bases outside gene matches: 7. Germline loops: CDR1 GTSNPN, CDR2 SVGIG (reference sequence). This CDR3 has 12 residues. This CDR3 is CAWTQGGGGYTF. CDR3 DNA: TGTGCCTGGACCCAGGGGGGTGGAGGCTACACCTTC.

The sample holds a few counts of this clone. The chain links TRBV6-2 or TRBV6-3 to TRBJ2-1; D assignment may be TRBD1 or TRBD2 (5 bases each). The germline V gene encodes CDR1 MNHEY and CDR2 SVGEGT. The CDR3 has 14 amino acids. V lost 0 bases, J lost 12 bases, and 15 bases lay in between. The DNA of the CDR3 is TGTGCCAGCAGTTACTCGATGACGGGGCCGGTGCAGTTCTTC. It encodes CASSYSMTGPVQFF.

The chain links TRBV27 to TRBJ1-1; D not resolved. The CDR3 totals 13 residues. The germline V gene has CDR1 MNHEY and CDR2 SMNVEV (reference sequence). V lost 2 bases and J lost 5, with 9 bases in between. The CDR3 region has the DNA TGTGCCAGCAGTTTAAATGGGCAGACTGAAGCTTTCTTT. This codes for CASSLNGQTEAFF.

The chain uses TRBV6-5 and TRBJ1-5, with D tentatively TRBD1 (5 bases). The V end lost 3 bases, the J end lost 4 bases, and 7 bases lay between the germline ends. There are 13 residues in the CDR3. Germline V CDR1 and CDR2: MNHEY, SVGAGI. The CDR3 here is CASSYNRNQPQHF. The CDR3 DNA sequence: TGTGCCAGCAGTTATAACAGGAATCAGCCCCAGCATTTT.

The chain joins TRBV4-2 to TRBJ2-6; no reliable D call. Per germline, CDR1 LGHNA and CDR2 YNFKEQ. V lost 1 base, J lost 1 base, and 8 bases lay in between. The CDR3 runs to 16 residues. The CDR3 is CASSQVTISGANVLTF. CDR3 nucleotide sequence: TGTGCCAGCAGCCAAGTTACCATTTCTGGGGCCAACGTCCTGACTTTC.

The J gene is TRBJ1-3, the V gene TRBV9; possibly TRBD1 for D (5 bases). V lost 7 bases to trimming and J lost 0 bases, with 20 bases between them. The germline V gene encodes CDR1 SGDLS and CDR2 YYNGEE. The CDR3 has 17 residues. In DNA, the CDR3 is TGTGCCAGCGGCCGGGGGAAGACGGTCTTCTCTGGAAACACCATATATTTT. This gives the protein CASGRGKTVFSGNTIYF. Together with reference TRBV9 and TRBJ1-3, the CDR3 gives the full variable domain: DSGVTQTPKHLITATGQRVTLRCSPRSGDLSVYWYQQSLDQGLQFLIQYYNGEERAKGNILERFSAQQFPDLHSELNLSSLELGDSALYFCASGRGKTVFSGNTIYFGEGSWLTVV.

V usage is TRBV3-1 (or the pseudogene TRBV3-2) and J usage is TRBJ2-3; 7 bases align to TRBD2. This CDR3 is 16 amino acids long. J gave up 6 bases and V 4 bases, and 13 bases lay outside the gene matches. Germline assignment: CDR1 LGHDT and CDR2 YNNKEL (reference sequence). Written as DNA, the CDR3 is TGTGCCAGCAGCCTCCGGGACTATCGGGGGAAGGATACGCAGTATTTT. Amino acids: CASSLRDYRGKDTQYF.